A single sample gave rise to the 5 T cell receptor beta chains below, sequenced in a study of blood T cell repertoires in COVID-19. Clones were read by immunoSEQ multiplex PCR, and TCRdb kept only the in-frame ones, dropping some. Of approximately 240,000 clones in the sample, more than 75% are singletons; the top ten hold around 2.9%. The sequencing input was peripheral blood. All receptors derive from a man aged 50-59 years who had recovered from COVID-19.

The rearrangement uses TRBV29-1 and TRBJ2-1; 10 bases are shared with TRBD2. Germline V CDR1 and CDR2: SQVTM, ANQGSEA. The length of the CDR3 is 16 residues. J was trimmed by 2 bases and V by 4 bases; bases with no gene match: 8. The CDR3 sequence: CSVGSSSGRTYNEQFF. CDR3 in DNA: TGCAGCGTTGGGAGTTCTAGCGGGAGAACCTACAATGAGCAGTTCTTC.

The table lists this clone with a few counts. The J gene is TRBJ1-6, the V gene TRBV7-2; a weak D match, TRBD1 (5 bases). Germline V gene sequence: CDR1 SGHTA, CDR2 FQGNSA. V lost 5 bases and J 11 bases, leaving 22 bases between the germline ends. The CDR3 extends over 16 amino acids. The CDR3 DNA follows: TGTGCCAGCAGCCTGGGGGGAGGCCTCAACCCACCACCCCTCCACTTT. This sequence encodes CASSLGGGLNPPPLHF.

The V call is TRBV27, the J call TRBJ2-4; TRBD1 matches 7 bases. The junction had 17 bases not matched to a gene; V was cut back by 7 bases and J by 5 bases. Germline values: CDR1 MNHEY, CDR2 SMNVEV (reference sequence). There are 17 residues in the CDR3. The CDR3 sequence is CASKFSAQGVPENIQYF. DNA for the CDR3: TGTGCCAGCAAATTTTCGGCTCAGGGGGTCCCTGAAAACATTCAGTACTTC.

The V and J genes are TRBV28 and TRBJ1-4, with D uncertain. In germline, CDR1 is MDHEN, CDR2 SYDVKM. This CDR3 has 15 residues. Trimming pared 5 bases from V and 0 bases from J, leaving 10 bases between. CDR3 DNA: TGTGCCAGCAGTCAATACACCGCAACTAATGAAAAACTGTTTTTT. Its translation is CASSQYTATNEKLFF.

This clone was seen more than once but under ten times. V is TRBV14 and J is TRBJ2-2; D is uncertain. The germline V and J ends were trimmed by 3 bases and 6 bases, with 17 bases remaining between them. Looked up from germline, CDR1 is SGHDN and CDR2 is FVKESK. CDR3 size: 16 residues. The chain's CDR3 is CASSHRRPTRSGELFF. The CDR3 nucleotides are TGTGCCAGCAGCCACCGACGGCCAACCAGGTCCGGGGAGCTGTTTTTT.